Presented here are 21 T cell receptor beta chains from one specimen sequenced in a study of CD8 T cells in Susac syndrome. RNA totalling roughly 0.45 to 1 ug underwent reverse transcription with random hexamers. TCRdb fed the immunoSEQ multiplex PCR reads into MiXCR, producing one record per CDR3 protein. This table holds fewer than 200,000 distinct CDR3 sequences, about 95% found once. Sequenced material: CD4+ T cells from PBMCs. These receptors all stem from a human donor in good health.

The chain combines TRBV19 with TRBJ1-2; TRBD1 matches at 9 bases. Losses at the gene ends were 4 bases for V and 1 base for J; bases not matched to a gene: 7. Germline V gene data show CDR1 as LNHDA and CDR2 as SQIVND (reference sequence). The CDR3 sequence is 16 residues long. This chain's CDR3 is CASSTPGTGRNYGYTF. The CDR3 nucleotides are TGTGCCAGTAGTACCCCCGGGACAGGGCGTAACTATGGCTACACCTTC.

The gene calls are TRBV3-1 and TRBJ2-3, with D possibly called TRBD1 or TRBD2 (5 bases each). Deletions cut 4 bases from V and 2 bases from J, with 7 bases between. From germline, CDR1 is LGHDT and CDR2 YNNKEL (reference sequence). CDR3 size: 13 residues. The CDR3 is CASSRDLTDTQYF. The CDR3 DNA follows: TGTGCCAGCAGCCGGGACCTCACAGATACGCAGTATTTT.

The CDR3: CASSQGGSTEAFF. CDR3 DNA sequence: TGTGCCAGCTCACAGGGAGGTTCCACTGAAGCTTTCTTT. J is TRBJ1-1 and V is TRBV18; no clear D. Germline V gene lookup returns CDR1 KGHSH and CDR2 LQKENI. Trimming shortened V by 4 bases and J by 4 bases, and 10 bases separated the two germline ends. The CDR3 loop spans 13 amino acids.

V and J are TRBV20-1 and TRBJ2-7; 9 nucleotides align to TRBD2. Germline CDR1 is DFQATT and CDR2 is SNEGSKA (reference sequence). The CDR3 loop spans 14 amino acids. V was clipped by 1 base and J by 7 bases; unmatched bases: 8. Here the CDR3 reads CSARGLAGRREQYF. The CDR3 region has the DNA TGCAGTGCTAGAGGCCTAGCGGGAAGGCGAGAGCAGTACTTC.

V gene TRBV29-1 combines with J gene TRBJ1-5; D remains ambiguous. The CDR3 spans 13 residues. Germline V gene data show CDR1 as SQVTM and CDR2 as ANQGSEA. The V gene lost 3 bases and the J gene lost 6 bases, with 12 bases spanning the gap. The CDR3 is CSVEGLPGQPQHF. The CDR3 coding sequence is TGCAGCGTTGAGGGCCTACCAGGTCAGCCCCAGCATTTT.

This chain joins TRBV11-1 and TRBJ1-2; D remains unclear. V lost 3 bases and J lost 8, with 13 bases in between. Looked up from germline, CDR1 is SGHAT and CDR2 is FQDESV (reference sequence). The CDR3 runs to 13 residues. CDR3 sequence (DNA): TGTGCCAGCAGCTTTTGGGATCATAAGGGCTACACCTTC. Protein product: CASSFWDHKGYTF.

This chain uses TRBV29-1 with TRBJ2-7, with TRBD2 matching 15 bases. The J segment lost 6 bases and the V segment lost 5 bases, leaving 5 bases of the junction unmatched. The CDR3 is 14 amino acids. From germline, CDR1 is SQVTM and CDR2 ANQGSEA. This chain's CDR3 is CSVKPGLAGGEQYF. In DNA form, the CDR3 reads TGCAGCGTTAAACCGGGACTAGCGGGAGGCGAGCAGTACTTC.

The chain has TRBV13 and TRBJ2-1, with 11 positions matching TRBD1. This CDR3 region has 13 residues. Unmatched junction bases numbered 1, after V lost 4 bases and J lost 8 bases. Germline CDR1 reads PRHDT; CDR2 reads FYEKMQ (reference sequence). The CDR3 nucleotides read TGTGCCAGCAGCTGGGACAGGGGGGATGAGCAGTTCTTC. Translated: CASSWDRGDEQFF.

CDR3: CASGRTLVEPYNEQFF. The CDR3 DNA reads TGTGCCAGCGGACGGACCCTCGTCGAACCCTACAATGAGCAGTTCTTC. V gene TRBV25-1 combines with J gene TRBJ2-1, with unresolved D. The CDR3 length is 16 residues. V was cut by 8 bases and J by 2 bases, with 19 bases left in between. CDR1 and CDR2 from the germline V gene are MGHDK and SYGVNS. The full variable domain, its missing parts supplied by reference TRBV25-1 and TRBJ2-1, is EADIYQTPRYLVIGTGKKITLECSQTMGHDKMYWYQQDPGMELHLIHYSYGVNSTEKGDLSSESTVSRIRTEHFPLTLESARPSHTSQYLCASGRTLVEPYNEQFFGPGTRLTVL.

The table lists this clonotype with a count of one. The V and J genes are TRBV18 and TRBJ1-1, with 8 nucleotides matching TRBD1. Per germline, CDR1 KGHSH and CDR2 LQKENI. CDR3 length: 13 amino acids. The V and J ends lost 2 bases and 9 bases, in that order; junction bases with no gene match: 5. The CDR3 loop is CASSPADREKAFF. The DNA of the CDR3 is TGTGCCAGCTCACCAGCGGACAGGGAGAAAGCTTTCTTT.

The chain has TRBV30 and TRBJ2-1; no clear D. CDR3 length: 12 amino acids. Germline V gene lookup returns CDR1 GTSNPN and CDR2 SVGIG (reference sequence). The V end lost 4 bases, the J end lost 5 bases, and 9 bases lay between the germline ends. CDR3 region: CAWNGVDNEQFF. The CDR3 nucleotides read TGTGCCTGGAATGGTGTTGACAATGAGCAGTTCTTC.

V gene TRBV7-2 combines with J gene TRBJ2-1; TRBD1 matches at 8 bases. CDR3 length: 15 amino acids. Losses at the gene ends were 4 bases for V and 7 bases for J; bases not matched to a gene: 9. Germline CDR1 SGHTA, CDR2 FQGNSA. The CDR3 loop reads CASSSSGGAGNEQFF. The CDR3 DNA follows: TGTGCCAGCAGCTCGTCAGGGGGCGCCGGGAATGAGCAGTTCTTC. Full variable domain (remainder filled in from reference TRBV7-2 and TRBJ2-1): GAGVSQSPSNKVTEKGKDVELRCDPISGHTALYWYRQSLGQGLEFLIYFQGNSAPDKSGLPSDRFSAERTGGSVSTLTIQRTQQEDSAVYLCASSSSGGAGNEQFFGPGTRLTVL.

The chain joins TRBV20-1 to TRBJ2-1; D gene ambiguous. CDR3 length: 11 amino acids. The germline V gene encodes CDR1 DFQATT and CDR2 SNEGSKA (reference sequence). The V and J ends lost 3 bases and 4 bases respectively, with 4 bases between them. CDR3 sequence reads: CSASNYNEQFF. The CDR3, as DNA: TGCAGTGCTAGTAATTACAATGAGCAGTTCTTC.

The rearrangement uses TRBV29-1 and TRBJ2-7; the D is unclear. The germline V gene has CDR1 SQVTM and CDR2 ANQGSEA. This CDR3 is built from 13 residues. Trimming shortened V by 3 bases and J by 0 bases, and 9 bases separated the two germline ends. Here the CDR3 reads CSVDVESSYEQYF. CDR3 in DNA: TGCAGCGTTGATGTGGAAAGCTCCTACGAGCAGTACTTC.

CDR3 protein: CASSSAGRYNEQFF. The CDR3 region has the DNA TGTGCCAGCAGCTCAGCCGGGAGATACAATGAGCAGTTCTTC. V and J are TRBV9 and TRBJ2-1, with D possibly matching TRBD2 (6 bases). The V and J ends lost 4 bases and 4 bases respectively, with 12 bases between them. CDR3 length: 14 amino acids. The germline CDR1 and CDR2 sequences are SGDLS and YYNGEE. Complete variable domain (other parts from reference TRBV9 and TRBJ2-1): DSGVTQTPKHLITATGQRVTLRCSPRSGDLSVYWYQQSLDQGLQFLIQYYNGEERAKGNILERFSAQQFPDLHSELNLSSLELGDSALYFCASSSAGRYNEQFFGPGTRLTVL.

The J gene is TRBJ2-4, the V gene TRBV28, with D possibly matching TRBD2 (5 bases). The length of the CDR3 is 16 residues. The germline V gene encodes CDR1 MDHEN and CDR2 SYDVKM. Deletions cut 5 bases from V and 0 bases from J, with 14 bases between. The DNA of the CDR3 is TGTGCCAGCAGTCTAGCAACGACGGGAGCCAAAAACATTCAGTACTTC. Protein: CASSLATTGAKNIQYF. The full variable domain, rest sourced from reference TRBV28 and TRBJ2-4, is DVKVTQSSRYLVKRTGEKVFLECVQDMDHENMFWYRQDPGLGLRLIYFSYDVKMKEKGDIPEGYSVSREKKERFSLILESASTNQTSMYLCASSLATTGAKNIQYFGAGTRLSVL.

This chain uses TRBV28 with TRBJ2-7, with 8 bases lining up with TRBD1. CDR3 length: 11 residues. Germline CDR1 and CDR2: MDHEN and SYDVKM. Losses at the gene ends were 6 bases for V and 5 bases for J; bases not matched to a gene: 0. In DNA, the CDR3 is TGTGCCAGCAGCAGGGGGCACGAGCAGTACTTC. Protein: CASSRGHEQYF.

V and J are TRBV20-1 and TRBJ1-5, with D perhaps TRBD1 (5 bases). The CDR3 totals 14 residues. Germline lookup yields CDR1 DFQATT and CDR2 SNEGSKA (reference sequence). V was pared by 5 bases and J by 0 bases, with 11 bases between. CDR3 sequence reads: CSAGDGYSNQPQHF. CDR3 DNA sequence: TGCAGTGCTGGGGACGGATATAGCAATCAGCCCCAGCATTTT.

The chain couples TRBV7-2 to TRBJ2-1; D gene unclear. The CDR3 contains 15 residues. V was pared by 0 bases and J by 0 bases, with 6 bases between. Germline V gene data show CDR1 as SGHTA and CDR2 as FQGNSA. The CDR3 protein is CASSLASASYNEQFF. In DNA, the CDR3 is TGTGCCAGCAGCTTAGCCAGCGCCTCCTACAATGAGCAGTTCTTC.

This clonotype has only one observation. This chain links TRBV12-3 or TRBV12-4 with TRBJ1-2, with D perhaps TRBD1 (5 bases). The CDR3 is made up of 13 amino acids. Trimming took 8 bases from V and 7 from J, leaving 17 bases between them. The CDR3 loop is CASELQGASGYTF. The DNA for the CDR3 is TGTGCCAGCGAGCTCCAAGGGGCCTCTGGCTACACCTTC.

The chain links TRBV20-1 to TRBJ2-3, with D perhaps TRBD2 (6 bases). Trimming stripped 5 bases from V and 6 bases from J, with 15 bases between. Per the germline V gene, CDR1 is DFQATT and CDR2 is SNEGSKA (reference sequence). This CDR3 spans 13 amino acids. CDR3 bases: TGCAGTGCTGAGGGACTTCAGTTCGATACGCAGTATTTT. Translation gives CSAEGLQFDTQYF.